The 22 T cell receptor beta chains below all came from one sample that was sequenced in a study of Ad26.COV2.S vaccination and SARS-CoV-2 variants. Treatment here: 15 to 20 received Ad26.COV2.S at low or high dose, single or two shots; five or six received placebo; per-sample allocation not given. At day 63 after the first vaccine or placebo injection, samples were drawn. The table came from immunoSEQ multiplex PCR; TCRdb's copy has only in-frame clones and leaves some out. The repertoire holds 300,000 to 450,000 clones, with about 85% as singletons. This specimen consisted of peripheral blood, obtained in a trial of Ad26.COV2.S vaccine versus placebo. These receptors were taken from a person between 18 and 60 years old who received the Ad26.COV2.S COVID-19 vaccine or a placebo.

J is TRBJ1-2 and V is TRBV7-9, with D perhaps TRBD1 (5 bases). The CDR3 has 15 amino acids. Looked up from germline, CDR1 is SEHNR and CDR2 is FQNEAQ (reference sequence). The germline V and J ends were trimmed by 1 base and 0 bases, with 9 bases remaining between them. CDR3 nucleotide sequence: TGTGCCAGCAGCTTAGGAGAAGGGGCTAACTATGGCTACACCTTC. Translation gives CASSLGEGANYGYTF.

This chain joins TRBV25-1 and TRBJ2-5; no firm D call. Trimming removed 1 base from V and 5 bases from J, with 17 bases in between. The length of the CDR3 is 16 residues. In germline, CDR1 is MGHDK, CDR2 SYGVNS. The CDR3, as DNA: TGTGCCAGCAGTGAATCTTCGCAGCCCCAGGTGGAGACCCAGTACTTC. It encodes CASSESSQPQVETQYF.

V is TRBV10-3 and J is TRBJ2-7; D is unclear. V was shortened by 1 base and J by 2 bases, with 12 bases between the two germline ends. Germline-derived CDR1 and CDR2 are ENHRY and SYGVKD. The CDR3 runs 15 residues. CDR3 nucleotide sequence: TGTGCCATCAGTGAGTTCTCGGCATCGACCTACGAGCAGTACTTC. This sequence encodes CAISEFSASTYEQYF.

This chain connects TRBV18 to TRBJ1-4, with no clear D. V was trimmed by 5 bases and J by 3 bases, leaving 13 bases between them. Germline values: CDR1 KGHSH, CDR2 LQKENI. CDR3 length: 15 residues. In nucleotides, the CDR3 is TGTGCCAGCTCATCAAACGAGAAGCCTAATGAAAAACTGTTTTTT. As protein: CASSSNEKPNEKLFF.

The CDR3 region is CASSPPSGDTFIGELFF. CDR3 DNA: TGCGCCAGCAGCCCACCTAGCGGGGATACGTTTATCGGGGAGCTGTTTTTT. The chain is built from TRBV5-1 and TRBJ2-2, with 9 bases matching TRBD2. The germline gives CDR1 SGHRS, CDR2 YFSETQ. Trimming took 4 bases from V and 7 from J; bases not matched to a gene: 14. The CDR3 runs 17 residues.

CDR3 sequence (DNA): TGTGCCAGCAGTTACGATGGAATGGGAGGGAGCACCGGGGAGCTGTTTTTT. Translated: CASSYDGMGGSTGELFF. The chain employs TRBV6-2 or TRBV6-3 and TRBJ2-2; 7 bases align to TRBD2. Trimming cost V 2 bases and J 4 bases; bases outside gene matches: 10. Germline CDR1 and CDR2: MNHEY and SVGEGT. The CDR3 extends over 17 amino acids.

CDR3: CATGLARNEQYF. The CDR3 nucleotides are TGTGCCACCGGACTAGCTAGGAACGAGCAGTACTTC. The gene calls are TRBV27 and TRBJ2-7, with 8 bases aligning to TRBD2. Trimming at V came to 10 bases and at J to 5 bases, leaving 7 bases not matched to a gene. The CDR3 extends over 12 amino acids. The V gene's germline CDR1 is MNHEY and CDR2 SMNVEV (reference sequence).

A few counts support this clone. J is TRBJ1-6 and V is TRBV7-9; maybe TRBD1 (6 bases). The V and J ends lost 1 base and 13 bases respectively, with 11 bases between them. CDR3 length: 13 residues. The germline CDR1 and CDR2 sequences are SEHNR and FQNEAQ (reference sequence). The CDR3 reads CASSLDRTAPLHF. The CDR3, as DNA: TGTGCCAGCAGCTTAGACCGGACAGCTCCCCTCCACTTT.

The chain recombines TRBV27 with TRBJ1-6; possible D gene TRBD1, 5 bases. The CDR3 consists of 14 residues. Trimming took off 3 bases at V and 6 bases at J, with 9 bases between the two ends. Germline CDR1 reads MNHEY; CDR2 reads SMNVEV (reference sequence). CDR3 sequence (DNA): TGTGCCAGCAGTTTGGGGCAGTTTAATTCACCCCTCCACTTT. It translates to CASSLGQFNSPLHF.

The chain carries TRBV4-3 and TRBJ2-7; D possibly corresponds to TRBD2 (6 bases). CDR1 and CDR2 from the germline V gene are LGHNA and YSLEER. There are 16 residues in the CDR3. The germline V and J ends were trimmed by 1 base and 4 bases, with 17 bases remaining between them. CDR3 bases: TGCGCCAGCAGCCAAGCACCCCGCAGAGGAGGGTACGAGCAGTACTTC. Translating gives CASSQAPRRGGYEQYF.

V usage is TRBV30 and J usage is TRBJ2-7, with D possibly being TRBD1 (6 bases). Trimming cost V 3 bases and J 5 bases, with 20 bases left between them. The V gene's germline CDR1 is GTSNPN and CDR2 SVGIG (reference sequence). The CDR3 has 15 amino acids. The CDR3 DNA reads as TGTGCCTGGAGCTCAGGGGTGTTTGGGGCGGACGAGCAGTACTTC. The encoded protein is CAWSSGVFGADEQYF.

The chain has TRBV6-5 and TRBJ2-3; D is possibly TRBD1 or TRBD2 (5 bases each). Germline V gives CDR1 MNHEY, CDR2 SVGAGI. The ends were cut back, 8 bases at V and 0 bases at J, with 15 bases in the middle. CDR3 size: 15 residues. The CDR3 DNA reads TGTGCCAGCGGGGGTCAGGGATCTAGCACAGATACGCAGTATTTT. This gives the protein CASGGQGSSTDTQYF.

In nucleotides, the CDR3 is TGTGCCAGCAGTTCCCCCCTATCGGACAGGGTAGATTCACCCCTCCACTTT. This gives the protein CASSSPLSDRVDSPLHF. The chain couples TRBV27 to TRBJ1-6, with 8 bases identical to TRBD1. Germline-derived CDR1 and CDR2 are MNHEY and SMNVEV (reference sequence). V lost 4 bases to trimming and J lost 8 bases; unmatched junction nucleotides: 13. The CDR3 covers 17 residues.

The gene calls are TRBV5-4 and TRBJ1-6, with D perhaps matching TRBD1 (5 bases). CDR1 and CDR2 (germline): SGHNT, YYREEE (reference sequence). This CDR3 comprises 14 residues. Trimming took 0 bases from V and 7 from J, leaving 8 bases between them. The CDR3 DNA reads TGTGCCAGCAGCTTGGAGCAGGGCAATTCACCCCTCCACTTT. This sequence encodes CASSLEQGNSPLHF.

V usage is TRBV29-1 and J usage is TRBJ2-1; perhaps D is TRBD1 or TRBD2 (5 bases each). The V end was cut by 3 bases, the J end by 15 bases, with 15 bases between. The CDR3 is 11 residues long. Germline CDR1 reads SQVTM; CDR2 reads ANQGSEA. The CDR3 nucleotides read TGCAGCGTTGACCGGCCGGGGCGGCGGTTCTTC. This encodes CSVDRPGRRFF.

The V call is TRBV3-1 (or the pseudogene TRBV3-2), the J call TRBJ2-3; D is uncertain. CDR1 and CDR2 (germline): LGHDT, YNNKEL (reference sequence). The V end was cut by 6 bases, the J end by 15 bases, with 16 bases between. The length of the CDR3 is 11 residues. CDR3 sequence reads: CASRGSLGRYF. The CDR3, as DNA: TGTGCCAGCAGGGGTTCCCTCGGCCGTTATTTT.

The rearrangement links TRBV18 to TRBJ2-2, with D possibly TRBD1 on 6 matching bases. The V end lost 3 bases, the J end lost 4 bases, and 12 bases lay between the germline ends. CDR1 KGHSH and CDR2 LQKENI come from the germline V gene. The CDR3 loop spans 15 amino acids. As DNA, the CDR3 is TGTGCCAGCTCACCCCAGACAGGCAGCACCGGGGAGCTGTTTTTT. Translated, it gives CASSPQTGSTGELFF. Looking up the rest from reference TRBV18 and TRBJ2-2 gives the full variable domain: NAGVMQNPRHLVRRRGQEARLRCSPMKGHSHVYWYRQLPEEGLKFMVYLQKENIIDESGMPKERFSAEFPKEGPSILRIQQVVRGDSAAYFCASSPQTGSTGELFFGEGSRLTVL.

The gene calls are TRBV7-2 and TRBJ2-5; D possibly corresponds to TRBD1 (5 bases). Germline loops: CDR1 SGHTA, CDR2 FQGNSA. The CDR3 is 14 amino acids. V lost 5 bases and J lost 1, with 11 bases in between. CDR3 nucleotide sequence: TGTGCCAGCAGCGTAACAGGCCGCCAAGAGACCCAGTACTTC. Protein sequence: CASSVTGRQETQYF.

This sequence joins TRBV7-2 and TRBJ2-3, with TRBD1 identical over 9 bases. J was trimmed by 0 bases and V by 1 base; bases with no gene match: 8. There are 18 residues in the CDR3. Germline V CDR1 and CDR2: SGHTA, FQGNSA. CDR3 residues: CASSLEAGGTGSTDTQYF. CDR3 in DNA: TGTGCCAGCAGCTTAGAAGCGGGTGGGACAGGGAGCACAGATACGCAGTATTTT.

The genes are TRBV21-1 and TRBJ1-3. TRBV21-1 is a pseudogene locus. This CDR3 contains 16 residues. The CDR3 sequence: CASSKGIVEGRDTIYF. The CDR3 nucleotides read TGTGCCAGCAGCAAAGGAATCGTAGAGGGTAGAGACACCATATATTTT.

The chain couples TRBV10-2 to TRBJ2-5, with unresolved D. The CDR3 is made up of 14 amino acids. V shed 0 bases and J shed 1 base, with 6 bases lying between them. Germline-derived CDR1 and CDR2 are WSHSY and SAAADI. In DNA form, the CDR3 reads TGCGCCAGCAGTGAGTCATATATCCAAGAGACCCAGTACTTC. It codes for CASSESYIQETQYF.

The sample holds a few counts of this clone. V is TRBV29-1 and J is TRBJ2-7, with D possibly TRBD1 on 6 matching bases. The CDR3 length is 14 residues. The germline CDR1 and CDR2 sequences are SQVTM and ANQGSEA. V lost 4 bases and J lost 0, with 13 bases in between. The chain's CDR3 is CSVGGQGLSYEQYF. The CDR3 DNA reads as TGCAGCGTTGGGGGGCAGGGGCTCTCCTACGAGCAGTACTTC.